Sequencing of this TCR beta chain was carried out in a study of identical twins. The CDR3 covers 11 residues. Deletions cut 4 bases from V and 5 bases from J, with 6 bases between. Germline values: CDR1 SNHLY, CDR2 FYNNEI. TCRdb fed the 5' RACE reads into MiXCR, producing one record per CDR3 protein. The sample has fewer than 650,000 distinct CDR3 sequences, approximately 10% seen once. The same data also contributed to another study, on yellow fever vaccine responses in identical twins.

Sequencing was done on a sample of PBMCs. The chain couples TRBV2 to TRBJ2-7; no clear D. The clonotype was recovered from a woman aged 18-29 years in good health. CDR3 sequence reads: CASSVTNEQYF. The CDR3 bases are TGTGCCAGCAGTGTAACTAACGAGCAGTACTTC.